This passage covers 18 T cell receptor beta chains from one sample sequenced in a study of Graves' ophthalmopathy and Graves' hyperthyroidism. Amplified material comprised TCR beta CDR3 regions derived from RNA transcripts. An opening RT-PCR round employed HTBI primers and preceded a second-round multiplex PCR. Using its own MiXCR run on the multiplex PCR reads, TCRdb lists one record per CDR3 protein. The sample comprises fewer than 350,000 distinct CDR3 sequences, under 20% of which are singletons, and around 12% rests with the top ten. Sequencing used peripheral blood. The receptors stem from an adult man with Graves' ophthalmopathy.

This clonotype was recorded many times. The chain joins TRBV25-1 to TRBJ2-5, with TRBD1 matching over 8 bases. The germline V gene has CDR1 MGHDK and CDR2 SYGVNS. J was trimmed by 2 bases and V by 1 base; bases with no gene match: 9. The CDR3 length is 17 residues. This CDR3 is CASSESRTGLVQETQYF. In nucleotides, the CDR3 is TGTGCCAGCAGTGAATCGAGGACAGGGCTTGTACAAGAGACCCAGTACTTC. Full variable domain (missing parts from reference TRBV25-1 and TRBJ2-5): EADIYQTPRYLVIGTGKKITLECSQTMGHDKMYWYQQDPGMELHLIHYSYGVNSTEKGDLSSESTVSRIRTEHFPLTLESARPSHTSQYLCASSESRTGLVQETQYFGPGTRLLVL.

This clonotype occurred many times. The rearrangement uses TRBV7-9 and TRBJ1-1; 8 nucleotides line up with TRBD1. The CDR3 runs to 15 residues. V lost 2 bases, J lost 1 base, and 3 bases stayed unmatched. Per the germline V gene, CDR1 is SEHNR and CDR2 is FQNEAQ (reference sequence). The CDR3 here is CASSLTGTGNTEAFF. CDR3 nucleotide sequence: TGTGCCAGCAGCTTAACAGGGACAGGGAACACTGAAGCTTTCTTT. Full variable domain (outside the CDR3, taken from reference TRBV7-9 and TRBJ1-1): DTGVSQNPRHKITKRGQNVTFRCDPISEHNRLYWYRQTLGQGPEFLTYFQNEAQLEKSRLLSDRFSAERPKGSFSTLEIQRTEQGDSAMYLCASSLTGTGNTEAFFGQGTRLTVV.

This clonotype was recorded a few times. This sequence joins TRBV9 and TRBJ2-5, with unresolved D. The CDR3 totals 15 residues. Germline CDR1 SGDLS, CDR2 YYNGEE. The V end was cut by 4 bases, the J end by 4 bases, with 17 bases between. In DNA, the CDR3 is TGTGCCAGCAGCCCCGGCACTGGGTTTGGAGAGACCCAGTACTTC. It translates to CASSPGTGFGETQYF.

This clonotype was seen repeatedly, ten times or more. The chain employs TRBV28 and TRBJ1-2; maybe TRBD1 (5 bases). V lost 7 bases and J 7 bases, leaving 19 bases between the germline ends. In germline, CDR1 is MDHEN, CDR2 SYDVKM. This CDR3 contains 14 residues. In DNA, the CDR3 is TGTGCCAGCACTCTTGGGGGTTCCGCTGGTGGCTACACCTTC. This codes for CASTLGGSAGGYTF.

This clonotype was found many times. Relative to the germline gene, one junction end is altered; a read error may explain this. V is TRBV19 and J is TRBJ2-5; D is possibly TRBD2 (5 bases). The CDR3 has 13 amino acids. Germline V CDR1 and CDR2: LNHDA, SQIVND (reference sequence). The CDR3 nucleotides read TGTGCCAGTAGTATGGACTTCCAAAAGACCCAGTACTTC. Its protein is CASSMDFQKTQYF.

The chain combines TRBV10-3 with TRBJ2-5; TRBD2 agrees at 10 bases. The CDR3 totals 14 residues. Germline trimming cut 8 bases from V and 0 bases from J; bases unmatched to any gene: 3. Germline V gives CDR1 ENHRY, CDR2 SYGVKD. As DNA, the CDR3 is TGTGCCATCGGTCTAGCGGGGGACCAAGAGACCCAGTACTTC. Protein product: CAIGLAGDQETQYF.

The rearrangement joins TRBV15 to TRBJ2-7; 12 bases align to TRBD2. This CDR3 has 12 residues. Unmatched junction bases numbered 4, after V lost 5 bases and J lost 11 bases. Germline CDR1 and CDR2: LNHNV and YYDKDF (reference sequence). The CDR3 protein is CATSLAGGPEYF. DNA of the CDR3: TGTGCCACCAGCCTAGCGGGAGGGCCGGAGTACTTC.

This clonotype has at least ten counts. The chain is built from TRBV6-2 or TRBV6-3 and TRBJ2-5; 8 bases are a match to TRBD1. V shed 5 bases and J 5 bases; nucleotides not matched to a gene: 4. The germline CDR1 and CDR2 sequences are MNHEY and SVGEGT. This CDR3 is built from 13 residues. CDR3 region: CASSVTGVETQYF. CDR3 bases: TGTGCCAGCAGTGTGACAGGGGTGGAGACCCAGTACTTC.

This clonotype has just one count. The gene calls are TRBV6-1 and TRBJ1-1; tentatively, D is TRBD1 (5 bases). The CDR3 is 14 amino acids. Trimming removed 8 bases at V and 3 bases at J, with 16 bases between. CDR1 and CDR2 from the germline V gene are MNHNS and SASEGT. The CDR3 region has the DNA TGTGCCAGCCAACCGGGACCTAGGGACACTGAAGCTTTCTTT. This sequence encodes CASQPGPRDTEAFF.

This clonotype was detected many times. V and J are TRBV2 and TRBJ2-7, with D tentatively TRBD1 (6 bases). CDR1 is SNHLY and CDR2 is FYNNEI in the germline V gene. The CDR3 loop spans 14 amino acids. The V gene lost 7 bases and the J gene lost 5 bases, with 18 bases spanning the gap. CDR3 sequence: CASTRNRAFNEQYF. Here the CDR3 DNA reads TGTGCCAGCACTAGGAACAGGGCGTTCAACGAGCAGTACTTC.

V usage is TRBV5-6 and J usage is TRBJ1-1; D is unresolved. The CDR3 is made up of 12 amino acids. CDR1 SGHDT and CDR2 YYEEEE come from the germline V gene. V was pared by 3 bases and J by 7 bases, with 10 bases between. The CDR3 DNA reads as TGTGCCAGCAGCTCCTCGCGGCATGAAGCTTTCTTT. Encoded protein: CASSSSRHEAFF.

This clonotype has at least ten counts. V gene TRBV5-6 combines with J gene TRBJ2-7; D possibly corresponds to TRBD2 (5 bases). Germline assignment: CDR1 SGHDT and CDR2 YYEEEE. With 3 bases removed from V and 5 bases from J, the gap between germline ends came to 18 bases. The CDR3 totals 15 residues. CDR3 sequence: CASSYAGIRVHEQYF. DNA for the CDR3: TGTGCCAGCAGCTACGCCGGGATCCGAGTCCACGAGCAGTACTTC.

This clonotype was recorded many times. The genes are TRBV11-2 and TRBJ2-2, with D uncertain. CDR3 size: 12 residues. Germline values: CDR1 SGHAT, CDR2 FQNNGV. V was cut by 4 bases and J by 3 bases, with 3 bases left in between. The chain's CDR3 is CASSSYTGELFF. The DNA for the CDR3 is TGTGCCAGCAGCTCGTACACCGGGGAGCTGTTTTTT. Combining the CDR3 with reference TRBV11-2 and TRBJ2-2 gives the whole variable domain EAGVAQSPRYKIIEKRQSVAFWCNPISGHATLYWYQQILGQGPKLLIQFQNNGVVDDSQLPKDRFSAERLKGVDSTLKIQPAKLEDSAVYLCASSSYTGELFFGEGSRLTVL.

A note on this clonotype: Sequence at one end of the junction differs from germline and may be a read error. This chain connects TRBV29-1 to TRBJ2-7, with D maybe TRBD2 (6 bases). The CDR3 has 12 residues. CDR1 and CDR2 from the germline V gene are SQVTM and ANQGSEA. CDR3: CSVEVREYEQYF. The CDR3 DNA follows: TGCAGCGTGGAAGTACGGGAGTACGAGCAGTACTTC.

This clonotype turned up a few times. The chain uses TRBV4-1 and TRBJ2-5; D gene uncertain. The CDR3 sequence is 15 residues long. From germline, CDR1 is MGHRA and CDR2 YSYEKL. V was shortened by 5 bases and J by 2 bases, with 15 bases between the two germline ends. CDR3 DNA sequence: TGCGCCAGCAGCAGAGGATCCAGAGAACAAGAGACCCAGTACTTC. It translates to CASSRGSREQETQYF.

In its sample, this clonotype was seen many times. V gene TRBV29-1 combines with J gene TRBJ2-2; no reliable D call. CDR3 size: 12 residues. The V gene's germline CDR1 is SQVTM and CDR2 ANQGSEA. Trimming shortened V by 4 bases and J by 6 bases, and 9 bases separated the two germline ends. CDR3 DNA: TGCAGCGTTGTCAGATCCGCCGGGGAGCTGTTTTTT. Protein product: CSVVRSAGELFF.

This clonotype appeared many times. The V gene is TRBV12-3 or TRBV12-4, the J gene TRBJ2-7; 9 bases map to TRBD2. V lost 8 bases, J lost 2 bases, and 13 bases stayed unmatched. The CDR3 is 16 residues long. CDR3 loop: CASGGTLAGPTYEQYF. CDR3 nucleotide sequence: TGTGCCAGCGGGGGGACCCTAGCGGGACCGACCTACGAGCAGTACTTC.

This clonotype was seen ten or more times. CDR3 nucleotide sequence: TGCAGTGCGGGGAGGACAGGGGGCAATCGGCAGCCCCAGCATTTT. The encoded protein is CSAGRTGGNRQPQHF. This chain uses TRBV20-1 with TRBJ1-5, with 11 bases that match TRBD1. From germline, CDR1 is DFQATT and CDR2 SNEGSKA (reference sequence). V lost 6 bases, J lost 7 bases, and 11 bases stayed unmatched. This CDR3 region has 15 residues.